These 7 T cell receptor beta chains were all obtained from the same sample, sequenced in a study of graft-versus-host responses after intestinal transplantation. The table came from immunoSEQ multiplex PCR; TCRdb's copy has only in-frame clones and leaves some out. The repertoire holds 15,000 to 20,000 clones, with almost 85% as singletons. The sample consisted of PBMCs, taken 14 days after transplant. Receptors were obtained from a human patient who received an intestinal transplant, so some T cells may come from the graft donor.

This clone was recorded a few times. This CDR3 is CASSPRGEKLFF. The DNA of the CDR3 is TGTGCCAGCAGCCCCCGGGGGGAAAAACTGTTTTTT. The rearrangement joins TRBV5-4 to TRBJ1-4; maybe TRBD1 (5 bases). This CDR3 region has 12 residues. Per germline, CDR1 SGHNT and CDR2 YYREEE (reference sequence). The germline V and J ends were trimmed by 4 bases and 8 bases, with 9 bases remaining between them. Full variable domain (missing parts from reference TRBV5-4 and TRBJ1-4): ETGVTQSPTHLIKTRGQQVTLRCSSQSGHNTVSWYQQALGQGPQFIFQYYREEENGRGNFPPRFSGLQFPNYSSELNVNALELDDSALYLCASSPRGEKLFFGSGTQLSVL.

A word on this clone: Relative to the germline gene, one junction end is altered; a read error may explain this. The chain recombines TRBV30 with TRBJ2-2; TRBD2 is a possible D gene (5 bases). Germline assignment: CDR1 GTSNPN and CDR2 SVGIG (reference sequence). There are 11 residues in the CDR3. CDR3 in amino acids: CAWSEPRGAVF. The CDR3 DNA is TGTGCCTGGAGTGAGCCCCGGGGAGCTGTTTTT.

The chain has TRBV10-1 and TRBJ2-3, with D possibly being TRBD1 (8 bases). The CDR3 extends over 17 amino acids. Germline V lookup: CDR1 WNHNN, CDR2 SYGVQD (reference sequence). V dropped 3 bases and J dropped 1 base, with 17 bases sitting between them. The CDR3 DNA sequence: TGCGCCAGCAGTGACTCAAGGGAGGGACAGGGCACAGATACGCAGTATTTT. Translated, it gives CASSDSREGQGTDTQYF.

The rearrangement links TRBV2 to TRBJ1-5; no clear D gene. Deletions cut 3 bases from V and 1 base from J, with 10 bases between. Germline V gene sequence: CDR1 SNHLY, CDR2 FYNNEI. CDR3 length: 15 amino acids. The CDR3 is CASSERPVSNQPQHF. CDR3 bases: TGTGCCAGCAGTGAGAGGCCAGTCAGCAATCAGCCCCAGCATTTT.

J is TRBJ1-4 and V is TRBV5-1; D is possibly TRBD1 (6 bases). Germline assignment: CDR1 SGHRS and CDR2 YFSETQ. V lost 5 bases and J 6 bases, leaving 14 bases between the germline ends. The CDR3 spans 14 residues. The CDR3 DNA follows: TGCGCCAGCAGATCGGGGGCAGGGGATGAAAAACTGTTTTTT. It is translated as CASRSGAGDEKLFF. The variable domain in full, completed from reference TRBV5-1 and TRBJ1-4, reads KAGVTQTPRYLIKTRGQQVTLSCSPISGHRSVSWYQQTPGQGLQFLFEYFSETQRNKGNFPGRFSGRQFSNSRSEMNVSTLELGDSALYLCASRSGAGDEKLFFGSGTQLSVL.

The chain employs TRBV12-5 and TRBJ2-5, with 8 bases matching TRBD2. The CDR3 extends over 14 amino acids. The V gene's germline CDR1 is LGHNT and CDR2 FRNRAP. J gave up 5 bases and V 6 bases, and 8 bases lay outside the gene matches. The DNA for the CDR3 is TGTGCTAGTGGCGAAACGGGGGGGCTGGAGACCCAGTACTTC. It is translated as CASGETGGLETQYF.

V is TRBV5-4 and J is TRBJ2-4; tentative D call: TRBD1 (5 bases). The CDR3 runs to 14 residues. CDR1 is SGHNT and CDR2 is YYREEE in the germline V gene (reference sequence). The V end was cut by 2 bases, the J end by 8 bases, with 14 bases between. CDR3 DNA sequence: TGTGCCAGCAGCTTTGGGCAGGGTACATACATTCAGTACTTC. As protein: CASSFGQGTYIQYF.